The rows below give T cell receptor beta chains drawn from one sample of a study of shared clonotypes between healthy human individuals. TCRdb keeps only in-frame clones here, not all; method: immunoSEQ multiplex PCR. The sample comprises a few million clones, approximately 96% of which are singletons, and about 0.13% rests with the top ten. The specimen was naive CD4+ T cells sorted from blood. The receptors here all came from a man between 18 and 29 years old in good health. Both conserved end residues are part of each CDR3. The order of the fields is D gene, J gene, V gene, clone size, CDR3 protein, CDR3 DNA. The D gene is left open where the match is weak. Rows give clone size only sometimes, using once, few, many, or a class for an expanded clone.

d_call: .
j_call: TRBJ2-3
v_call: TRBV5-1
clone_size: once
cdr3_aa: CASSLQEYTDTQYF
cdr3_nt: TGCGCCAGCAGTCTTCAGGAGTACACAGATACGCAGTATTTT

d_call: .
j_call: TRBJ2-7
v_call: TRBV6-5
clone_size: .
cdr3_aa: CASSVRDASYEQYF
cdr3_nt: TGTGCCAGCAGTGTCCGGGACGCATCCTACGAGCAGTACTTC

d_call: TRBD1
j_call: TRBJ1-2
v_call: TRBV7-9
clone_size: .
cdr3_aa: CAIYRDRLLPYGYTF
cdr3_nt: TGTGCCATATACCGGGACAGACTTCTTCCCTATGGCTACACCTTC

d_call: TRBD2
j_call: TRBJ2-2
v_call: TRBV25-1
clone_size: .
cdr3_aa: CASSKLSGRRAGELFF
cdr3_nt: TGTGCCAGCAGCAAACTTAGCGGGAGACGGGCCGGGGAGCTGTTTTTT

d_call: .
j_call: TRBJ1-1
v_call: TRBV2
clone_size: .
cdr3_aa: CASSDFLGAGTEAFF
cdr3_nt: TGTGCCAGCAGTGATTTTTTGGGGGCGGGAACTGAAGCTTTCTTT

d_call: TRBD2
j_call: TRBJ2-2
v_call: TRBV10-1
clone_size: .
cdr3_aa: CASSDSRGGAGELFF
cdr3_nt: TGCGCCAGCAGTGACTCGCGGGGGGGCGCCGGGGAGCTGTTTTTT

d_call: .
j_call: TRBJ2-7
v_call: TRBV7-6
clone_size: once
cdr3_aa: CASSRQGGSEQYF
cdr3_nt: TGTGCCAGCAGCAGACAGGGAGGCTCCGAGCAGTACTTC

d_call: TRBD2
j_call: TRBJ2-1
v_call: TRBV5-4
clone_size: .
cdr3_aa: CASSSDAGVRNNEQFF
cdr3_nt: TGTGCCAGCAGCTCCGACGCGGGAGTGAGGAACAATGAGCAGTTCTTC

d_call: .
j_call: TRBJ2-3
v_call: TRBV11-2
clone_size: .
cdr3_aa: CASRSPGTHSSTDTQYF
cdr3_nt: TGTGCCAGCAGATCACCCGGGACACATTCTAGCACAGATACGCAGTATTTT

d_call: TRBD1
j_call: TRBJ2-7
v_call: TRBV28
clone_size: .
cdr3_aa: CASSLGTGGWKESYEQYF
cdr3_nt: TGTGCCAGCAGTCTCGGGACAGGGGGCTGGAAGGAGTCCTACGAGCAGTACTTC

d_call: .
j_call: TRBJ2-7
v_call: TRBV6-6
clone_size: .
cdr3_aa: CASRPSFDRYEQYF
cdr3_nt: TGTGCCAGCAGACCCTCCTTCGACCGCTACGAGCAGTACTTC

d_call: .
j_call: TRBJ2-5
v_call: TRBV12-5
clone_size: .
cdr3_aa: CASVSGETQYF
cdr3_nt: TGTGCTAGTGTAAGCGGAGAGACCCAGTACTTC

d_call: .
j_call: TRBJ2-4
v_call: TRBV6-6
clone_size: .
cdr3_aa: CASSQLLMSPGNIQYF
cdr3_nt: TGTGCCAGCAGTCAACTCCTGATGAGTCCTGGAAACATTCAGTACTTC

d_call: TRBD1
j_call: TRBJ1-2
v_call: TRBV15
clone_size: .
cdr3_aa: CATSRGGQGAYGYTF
cdr3_nt: TGTGCCACCAGCAGAGGTGGACAGGGGGCTTATGGCTACACCTTC

d_call: .
j_call: TRBJ1-2
v_call: TRBV6-5
clone_size: .
cdr3_aa: CASSLSVPNYGYTF
cdr3_nt: TGTGCCAGCAGTTTGAGCGTTCCTAACTATGGCTACACCTTC

d_call: TRBD1
j_call: TRBJ2-7
v_call: TRBV19
clone_size: .
cdr3_aa: CASSNADRGNEQYF
cdr3_nt: TGTGCCAGTAGTAACGCGGACAGGGGGAACGAGCAGTACTTC

d_call: TRBD1
j_call: TRBJ2-7
v_call: TRBV18
clone_size: .
cdr3_aa: CASSPRGQGSYEQYF
cdr3_nt: TGTGCCAGCTCACCGAGGGGACAGGGCAGCTACGAGCAGTACTTC

d_call: .
j_call: TRBJ1-1
v_call: TRBV30
clone_size: .
cdr3_aa: CAWSNTEAFF
cdr3_nt: TGTGCCTGGAGTAACACTGAAGCTTTCTTT

d_call: .
j_call: TRBJ2-5
v_call: TRBV5-1
clone_size: .
cdr3_aa: CASSSGPGLGETQYF
cdr3_nt: TGCGCCAGCAGCTCAGGTCCCGGCCTGGGGGAGACCCAGTACTTC

d_call: TRBD2
j_call: TRBJ2-3
v_call: TRBV9
clone_size: .
cdr3_aa: CASSVNSGVDTQYF
cdr3_nt: TGTGCCAGCAGCGTAAACAGCGGGGTAGATACGCAGTATTTT

d_call: TRBD1
j_call: TRBJ2-1
v_call: TRBV5-4
clone_size: .
cdr3_aa: CASSLGDRGRDEQFF
cdr3_nt: TGTGCCAGCAGCTTGGGGGACAGGGGGCGAGATGAGCAGTTCTTC

d_call: .
j_call: TRBJ2-5
v_call: TRBV30
clone_size: .
cdr3_aa: CAWSPPLGVQETQYF
cdr3_nt: TGTGCCTGGTCGCCACCCTTGGGGGTCCAAGAGACCCAGTACTTC

d_call: .
j_call: TRBJ2-7
v_call: TRBV20-1
clone_size: .
cdr3_aa: CSGEVSYEQYF
cdr3_nt: TGCAGTGGGGAGGTCTCCTACGAGCAGTACTTC

d_call: .
j_call: TRBJ2-7
v_call: TRBV28
clone_size: .
cdr3_aa: CASSFGGRPAPYEQYF
cdr3_nt: TGTGCCAGCAGTTTTGGGGGACGTCCCGCTCCCTACGAGCAGTACTTC

d_call: .
j_call: TRBJ1-2
v_call: TRBV2
clone_size: .
cdr3_aa: CASRPTDNYGYTF
cdr3_nt: TGTGCCAGCAGACCGACAGACAACTATGGCTACACCTTC

d_call: .
j_call: TRBJ2-2
v_call: TRBV5-1
clone_size: .
cdr3_aa: CASSLWGQGNTGELFF
cdr3_nt: TGCGCCAGCAGCTTGTGGGGACAAGGTAACACCGGGGAGCTGTTTTTT

d_call: .
j_call: TRBJ1-5
v_call: TRBV7-2
clone_size: .
cdr3_aa: CASSLDSGYFQPQHF
cdr3_nt: TGTGCCAGCAGCTTAGATTCAGGGTATTTTCAGCCCCAGCATTTT

d_call: TRBD2
j_call: TRBJ2-7
v_call: TRBV5-6
clone_size: few
cdr3_aa: CASSGERGTYEQYF
cdr3_nt: TGTGCCAGCAGCGGGGAGCGGGGGACCTACGAGCAGTACTTC

d_call: TRBD2
j_call: TRBJ2-5
v_call: TRBV7-2
clone_size: .
cdr3_aa: CASSWTSGGVGETQYF
cdr3_nt: TGTGCCAGCAGCTGGACTAGCGGGGGGGTAGGAGAGACCCAGTACTTC

d_call: .
j_call: TRBJ2-7
v_call: TRBV6-6
clone_size: .
cdr3_aa: CASSYRPSYEQYF
cdr3_nt: TGTGCCAGCAGTTACCGACCCTCCTACGAGCAGTACTTC

d_call: .
j_call: TRBJ2-5
v_call: TRBV29-1
clone_size: .
cdr3_aa: CSVETGGETQYF
cdr3_nt: TGCAGCGTTGAAACAGGTGGAGAGACCCAGTACTTC

d_call: .
j_call: TRBJ2-1
v_call: TRBV27
clone_size: .
cdr3_aa: CASSPLSSYNEQFF
cdr3_nt: TGTGCCAGCAGTCCCTTGAGCTCCTACAATGAGCAGTTCTTC

d_call: TRBD1
j_call: TRBJ1-1
v_call: TRBV7-2
clone_size: .
cdr3_aa: CASSWTGRDTEAFF
cdr3_nt: TGTGCCAGCAGCTGGACAGGGAGGGACACTGAAGCTTTCTTT

d_call: TRBD1
j_call: TRBJ2-4
v_call: TRBV5-1
clone_size: .
cdr3_aa: CASSLVGQSIQYF
cdr3_nt: TGCGCCAGCAGCTTGGTGGGACAGAGCATTCAGTACTTC

d_call: TRBD2
j_call: TRBJ2-3
v_call: TRBV9
clone_size: .
cdr3_aa: CASSVDGLAGSYTDTQYF
cdr3_nt: TGTGCCAGCAGCGTAGATGGACTAGCGGGGTCCTACACAGATACGCAGTATTTT

d_call: .
j_call: TRBJ2-2
v_call: TRBV30
clone_size: .
cdr3_aa: CAFKRGTGELFF
cdr3_nt: TGTGCCTTCAAAAGGGGCACCGGGGAGCTGTTTTTT

d_call: .
j_call: TRBJ1-2
v_call: TRBV19
clone_size: .
cdr3_aa: CASKERTTYGYTF
cdr3_nt: TGTGCCAGTAAAGAAAGGACTACGTATGGCTACACCTTC